This T cell receptor beta chain was sequenced during a study of CD8+CD57+ T cells in acquired aplastic anemia. For the study at large: DNA from sorted CD4+ and CD8+ cells averaged roughly 3.2 ug.

Trimming left V 5 bases short and J 4 bases short, with 17 bases between. Germline V gives CDR1 KGHDR, CDR2 SFDVKD. The CDR3 runs to 16 residues. Both TCR beta VDJ combination and CDR3 sequence profiling were carried out. Genomic DNA was the template for this profiling. TCRdb recomputed calls from the reads with MiXCR, one row per CDR3 protein. The profile shows 150,000 or so distinct CDR3 sequences, 40% to 60% of them singletons. Patients chosen for sequencing had shown CD8+CD57+ cell expansion by flow cytometry. Ten or more counts support this clonotype. This clonotype was obtained from a human donor with aplastic anemia. The rearrangement joins TRBV24-1 to TRBJ2-1; possibly TRBD2 for D (5 bases). Sequencing was carried out using sorted CD4+, CD8+, or CD8+CD57+ T cells (not recorded which) from PBMCs. CDR3 bases: TGTGCCACCAGTGGCCCAACTAGGTCTGCATACAATGAGCAGTTCTTC. This codes for CATSGPTRSAYNEQFF.